The next 23 T cell receptor beta chains were all read from a single sample in a study of blood T cell repertoires in COVID-19. Method: immunoSEQ multiplex PCR; TCRdb's copy keeps in-frame clones and lacks some. The table records approximately 350,000 clones, around 83% of them present only once. Sequencing was carried out using peripheral blood. These receptors were taken from a man in his thirties or forties with active or convalescent COVID-19.

The V call is TRBV7-2, the J call TRBJ1-2, with 7 bases matching TRBD1. From germline, CDR1 is SGHTA and CDR2 FQGNSA. Trimming removed 1 base from V and 4 bases from J; junction bases left unmatched: 6. CDR3 size: 15 residues. The CDR3 region is CASSLVKGASYGYTF. CDR3 coding DNA: TGTGCCAGCAGCTTAGTAAAGGGGGCAAGCTATGGCTACACCTTC. Combining the CDR3 with reference TRBV7-2 and TRBJ1-2 gives the whole variable domain GAGVSQSPSNKVTEKGKDVELRCDPISGHTALYWYRQSLGQGLEFLIYFQGNSAPDKSGLPSDRFSAERTGGSVSTLTIQRTQQEDSAVYLCASSLVKGASYGYTFGSGTRLTVV.

J is TRBJ2-7 and V is TRBV6-5; 8 bases agree with TRBD1. This CDR3 is 13 amino acids long. With V trimmed by 10 bases and J by 3 bases, 8 bases remained unmatched. From germline, CDR1 is MNHEY and CDR2 SVGAGI. The CDR3, as DNA: TGTGCCACAGGAACAGGGGGGAACTACGAGCAGTACTTC. This encodes CATGTGGNYEQYF.

The chain links TRBV11-3 to TRBJ2-3; 8 bases match TRBD1. Germline values: CDR1 SGHNT, CDR2 YENEEA. V trimming: 1 base; J trimming: 1 base; junction bases outside the gene matches: 4. This CDR3 contains 16 residues. CDR3 sequence (DNA): TGTGCCAGCAGCTTAGGCCAGACAGGGGGCACAGATACGCAGTATTTT. It encodes CASSLGQTGGTDTQYF.

Here the CDR3 DNA reads TGTGCCAGCAGAAGAGGGACAGAGAAGATTGGAAACACCATATATTTT. It encodes CASRRGTEKIGNTIYF. The rearrangement uses TRBV7-9 and TRBJ1-3; 7 bases agree with TRBD1. J lost 3 bases, V lost 6 bases, and 11 bases had no gene match. Germline V gene lookup returns CDR1 SEHNR and CDR2 FQNEAQ (reference sequence). The CDR3 has 16 residues.

The chain links TRBV30 to TRBJ1-5; D may be TRBD1 (6 bases). CDR3 length equals 13 residues. The germline V gene encodes CDR1 GTSNPN and CDR2 SVGIG (reference sequence). Trimming took off 2 bases at V and 6 bases at J, with 11 bases between the two ends. The CDR3 region has the DNA TGTGCCTGGAGTAGGGGGGGCTCTCAGCCCCAGCATTTT. This codes for CAWSRGGSQPQHF.

The chain joins TRBV4-1 to TRBJ2-7, with 8 nucleotides matching TRBD1. V gave up 0 bases and J gave up 7 bases; unmatched junction bases: 8. CDR1 MGHRA and CDR2 YSYEKL come from the germline V gene. There are 15 residues in the CDR3. CDR3 sequence (DNA): TGCGCCAGCAGCCAAGAATCCGCAGGGGGCTGGGAGCAGTACTTC. This translates into CASSQESAGGWEQYF.

The rearrangement joins TRBV6-5 to TRBJ2-2; 9 bases fit TRBD2. Unmatched junction bases numbered 10, after V lost 8 bases and J lost 6 bases. The CDR3 has 15 residues. Germline lookup yields CDR1 MNHEY and CDR2 SVGAGI. The DNA for the CDR3 is TGTGCCAGCGCGAGGGCTAGCGGGAATGCCGGGGAGCTGTTTTTT. Translated, it gives CASARASGNAGELFF.

The CDR3 coding sequence is TGTGCCTGGATGGGGGCCGGAAAACCACTGTTTTTT. Amino acids: CAWMGAGKPLFF. The J gene is TRBJ1-4, the V gene TRBV30; tentatively, D is TRBD1 (6 bases). Germline V gene sequence: CDR1 GTSNPN, CDR2 SVGIG (reference sequence). V was clipped by 4 bases and J by 13 bases, with 16 bases between them. The CDR3 sequence is 12 residues long.

The CDR3 bases are TGTGCCAGCAGCTTACCGGCGGGAGTCAGGGTGACCGGGGAGCTGTTTTTT. Translation gives CASSLPAGVRVTGELFF. The V call is TRBV2, the J call TRBJ2-2; 7 positions agree with TRBD2. Trimming cost V 6 bases and J 5 bases; bases outside gene matches: 15. The CDR3 consists of 17 residues. CDR1 and CDR2 from the germline V gene are SNHLY and FYNNEI.

The CDR3 loop is CAWRTQGARGYTF. The DNA of the CDR3 is TGTGCCTGGAGGACCCAGGGGGCGCGAGGCTACACCTTC. The rearrangement uses TRBV30 and TRBJ1-2; 8 bases line up with TRBD1. Germline trimming cut 3 bases from V and 8 bases from J; bases unmatched to any gene: 8. This CDR3 has 13 residues. Germline V gene data show CDR1 as GTSNPN and CDR2 as SVGIG (reference sequence).

The genes are TRBV18 and TRBJ1-5; D not certain. The CDR3 loop spans 14 amino acids. CDR1 KGHSH and CDR2 LQKENI come from the germline V gene. V was cut by 4 bases and J by 2 bases, with 9 bases left in between. The CDR3 region is CASSLAEGNQPQHF. CDR3 sequence (DNA): TGTGCCAGCTCACTGGCAGAAGGCAATCAGCCCCAGCATTTT.

The CDR3 bases are TGTGCCCAAGGGACAGTTTCAGATACGCAGTATTTT. Translating it yields CAQGTVSDTQYF. The V and J genes are TRBV30 and TRBJ2-3; TRBD1 matches at 7 bases. CDR1 GTSNPN and CDR2 SVGIG come from the germline V gene (reference sequence). The CDR3 has 12 residues. The J segment lost 4 bases and the V segment lost 8 bases, leaving 6 bases of the junction unmatched.

The CDR3 DNA reads TGCACCAGCAGCCAAGATGAGGGACAGGTCCTCTCCTACGAGCAGTACTTC. Translating gives CTSSQDEGQVLSYEQYF. The chain is built from TRBV1 and TRBJ2-7; TRBD1, the table's D call, was not compared with the DNA. TRBV1 corresponds to a pseudogene. The CDR3 has 17 residues.

V is TRBV7-2 and J is TRBJ2-3; possible D gene TRBD1, 6 bases. With 5 bases removed from V and 6 bases from J, the gap between germline ends came to 15 bases. The length of the CDR3 is 14 residues. Germline loops: CDR1 SGHTA, CDR2 FQGNSA. The chain's CDR3 is CASSNGQLRDTQYF. As DNA, the CDR3 is TGTGCCAGCAGCAACGGACAGCTACGGGATACGCAGTATTTT.

The chain links TRBV28 to TRBJ1-6; tentatively, D is TRBD1 (6 bases). Trimming left V 6 bases short and J 4 bases short, with 13 bases between. The CDR3 extends over 15 amino acids. The germline CDR1 and CDR2 sequences are MDHEN and SYDVKM. The CDR3 region has the DNA TGTGCCAGCAGCAATGGACAGTTATATAATTCACCCCTCCACTTT. Residues: CASSNGQLYNSPLHF. The complete variable domain, with remaining parts taken from reference TRBV28 and TRBJ1-6, reads DVKVTQSSRYLVKRTGEKVFLECVQDMDHENMFWYRQDPGLGLRLIYFSYDVKMKEKGDIPEGYSVSREKKERFSLILESASTNQTSMYLCASSNGQLYNSPLHFGNGTRLTVT.

This chain uses TRBV23-1 with TRBJ1-3, with D possibly being TRBD1 (5 bases). TRBV23-1 has ORF status, its function being uncertain. V dropped 7 bases and J dropped 2 bases, with 15 bases sitting between them. This CDR3 spans 15 amino acids. CDR3 in DNA: TGCGCCAGCACCTTGGGGTGGGGCGCTGGAAACACCATATATTTT. It yields the protein CASTLGWGAGNTIYF.

This rearrangement joins TRBV18 to TRBJ2-7; 12 positions agree with TRBD1. Trimming removed 3 bases from V and 4 bases from J; junction bases left unmatched: 13. Germline CDR1 reads KGHSH; CDR2 reads LQKENI. The CDR3 contains 18 residues. This CDR3 reads CASSPSEGQGAGVYEQYF. CDR3 bases: TGTGCCAGCTCACCTTCGGAGGGACAGGGGGCGGGTGTGTACGAGCAGTACTTC.

This clone was observed once. The genes are TRBV7-9 and TRBJ1-2; D is perhaps TRBD1 (5 bases). The CDR3 has 13 residues. V lost 7 bases, J lost 8 bases, and 17 bases lay in between. Germline assignment: CDR1 SEHNR and CDR2 FQNEAQ (reference sequence). In DNA form, the CDR3 reads TGTGCCAGCAACCTAGAAGGGGCCTACGGCTACACCTTC. Translating it yields CASNLEGAYGYTF.

The chain uses TRBV30 and TRBJ1-6; 10 bases are a match to TRBD1. Germline values: CDR1 GTSNPN, CDR2 SVGIG (reference sequence). This CDR3 region has 18 residues. V dropped 6 bases and J dropped 9; count of bases not matched to a gene: 20. The CDR3: CACSGPGQGLSGGSPLHF. The CDR3, as DNA: TGTGCCTGCAGCGGACCGGGACAGGGGCTTAGCGGCGGTTCACCCCTCCACTTT.

This clone was counted ten times or more. The chain recombines TRBV4-1 with TRBJ2-7, with 11 bases fitting TRBD2. V shed 3 bases, J shed 2 bases, and the junction held 6 bases outside the gene matches. The germline V gene has CDR1 MGHRA and CDR2 YSYEKL. The CDR3 is 16 residues long. CDR3 nucleotides: TGCGCCAGCAGCCAGGCCGCACTAGCGGGAGCCTACGAGCAGTACTTC. Its protein product is CASSQAALAGAYEQYF.

The genes are TRBV9 and TRBJ2-2; D is unclear. This CDR3 is built from 12 residues. V was cut by 7 bases and J by 3 bases, with 7 bases left in between. The germline V gene has CDR1 SGDLS and CDR2 YYNGEE. This CDR3 is CASHGHTGELFF. The CDR3 DNA is TGTGCCAGCCACGGTCACACCGGGGAGCTGTTTTTT. The whole variable domain, remainder taken from reference TRBV9 and TRBJ2-2, is DSGVTQTPKHLITATGQRVTLRCSPRSGDLSVYWYQQSLDQGLQFLIQYYNGEERAKGNILERFSAQQFPDLHSELNLSSLELGDSALYFCASHGHTGELFFGEGSRLTVL.

This chain connects TRBV28 to TRBJ1-1; D remains ambiguous. Germline assignment: CDR1 MDHEN and CDR2 SYDVKM. The CDR3 runs 13 residues. Trimming removed 8 bases at V and 4 bases at J, with 14 bases between. DNA of the CDR3: TGTGCCAGCGAACAAAGGGAGTTCACTGAAGCTTTCTTT. Its protein product is CASEQREFTEAFF.

The gene calls are TRBV7-9 and TRBJ2-5, with 9 bases identical to TRBD1. In germline, CDR1 is SEHNR, CDR2 FQNEAQ (reference sequence). J lost 5 bases, V lost 4 bases, and 14 bases had no gene match. The length of the CDR3 is 17 residues. The CDR3, as DNA: TGTGCCAGCAGCTCCCGGGTACAGACAGGGGGTACCGAGACCCAGTACTTC. Encoded protein: CASSSRVQTGGTETQYF.